This T cell receptor beta chain was identified during a study of T cells after yellow fever vaccination. Germline lookup yields CDR1 SGHTA and CDR2 FQGNSA. The CDR3 has 13 residues. V dropped 8 bases and J dropped 7; count of bases not matched to a gene: 9. Generation of TCR cDNA used 5'RACE template switching (which added a universal primer site and UMIs). TCRdb analysed the 5' RACE reads with MiXCR anew, one entry per CDR3 protein. The profile shows a few hundred thousand distinct CDR3 sequences, roughly a sixth of them singletons. Broader study findings: It was the secondary response that reached its peak faster, day 5 versus 15, but it was weaker. Reappearing after the booster were most of the clones from primary vaccination (around 96% CD4, approximately 89% CD8).

Points on this clonotype: Antigen specificity is unknown.

The TCR sequence derives from a man aged 18 to 29 who received the YFV17D yellow fever vaccine. The source was PBMCs, collected about 5 days after the first yellow fever vaccination. The J gene is TRBJ2-5, the V gene TRBV7-2, with TRBD2 matching 8 bases. In DNA, the CDR3 is TGTGCCAGCCACCCAGGAGCGGGGGCGACCCAGTACTTC. Protein: CASHPGAGATQYF.